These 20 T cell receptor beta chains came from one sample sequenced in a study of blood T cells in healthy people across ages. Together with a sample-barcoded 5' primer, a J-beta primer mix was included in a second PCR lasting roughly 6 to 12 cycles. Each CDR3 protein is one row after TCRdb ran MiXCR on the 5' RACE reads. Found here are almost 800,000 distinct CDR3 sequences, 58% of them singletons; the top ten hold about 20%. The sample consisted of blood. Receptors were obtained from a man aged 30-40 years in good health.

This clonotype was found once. CDR3 DNA sequence: TGTGCCAGCAGGCTAGCGGGAAGAAATACGCAGTATTTT. Amino acid sequence: CASRLAGRNTQYF. This chain links TRBV25-1 with TRBJ2-3, with 9 bases lining up with TRBD2. Germline-derived CDR1 and CDR2 are MGHDK and SYGVNS. The CDR3 consists of 13 residues. Germline trimming cut 6 bases from V and 7 bases from J; bases unmatched to any gene: 5.

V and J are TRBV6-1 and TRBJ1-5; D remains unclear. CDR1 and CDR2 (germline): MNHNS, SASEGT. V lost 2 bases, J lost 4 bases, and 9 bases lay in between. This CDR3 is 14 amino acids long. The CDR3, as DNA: TGTGCCAGCAGTGAATTTCGGGAGAATCAGCCCCAGCATTTT. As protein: CASSEFRENQPQHF.

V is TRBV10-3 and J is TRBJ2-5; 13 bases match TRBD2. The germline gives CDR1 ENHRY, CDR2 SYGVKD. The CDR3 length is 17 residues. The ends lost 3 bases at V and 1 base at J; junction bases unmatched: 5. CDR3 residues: CAISEHRLAGGQETQYF. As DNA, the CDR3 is TGTGCCATCAGTGAACATAGACTAGCGGGGGGCCAAGAGACCCAGTACTTC.

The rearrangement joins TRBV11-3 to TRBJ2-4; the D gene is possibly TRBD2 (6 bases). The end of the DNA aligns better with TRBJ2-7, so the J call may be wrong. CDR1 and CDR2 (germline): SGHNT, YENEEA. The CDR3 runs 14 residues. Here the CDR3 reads CASSLERGSPEQYF. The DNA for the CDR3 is TGTGCCAGCAGCTTAGAACGGGGGAGTCCCGAGCAGTACTTC.

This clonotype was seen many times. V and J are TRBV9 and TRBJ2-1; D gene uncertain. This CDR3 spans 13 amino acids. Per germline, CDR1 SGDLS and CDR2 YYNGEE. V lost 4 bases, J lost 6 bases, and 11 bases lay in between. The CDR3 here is CASSPRVSNEQFF. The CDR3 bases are TGTGCCAGCAGCCCCAGAGTAAGCAATGAGCAGTTCTTC.

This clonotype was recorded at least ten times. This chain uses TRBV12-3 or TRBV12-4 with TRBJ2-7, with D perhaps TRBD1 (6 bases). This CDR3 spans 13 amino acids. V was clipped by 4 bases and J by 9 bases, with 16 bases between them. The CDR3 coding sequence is TGTGCCAGCAGTTCAGGGACATCAGTCGGGCAGTACTTC. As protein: CASSSGTSVGQYF.

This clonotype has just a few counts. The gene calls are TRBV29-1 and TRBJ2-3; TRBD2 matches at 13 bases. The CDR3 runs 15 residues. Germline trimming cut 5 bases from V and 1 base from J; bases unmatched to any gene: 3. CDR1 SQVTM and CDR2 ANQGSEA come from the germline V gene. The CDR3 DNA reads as TGCAGCGTTATAGGACTAGCGGGGGGCACAGATACGCAGTATTTT. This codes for CSVIGLAGGTDTQYF.

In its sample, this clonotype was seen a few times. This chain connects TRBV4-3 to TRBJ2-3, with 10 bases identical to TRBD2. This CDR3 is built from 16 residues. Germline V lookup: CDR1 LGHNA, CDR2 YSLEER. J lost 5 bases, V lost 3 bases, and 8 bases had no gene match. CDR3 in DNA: TGCGCCAGCAGCCAGCTAGCGGGAGTTGCGGGAGATACGCAGTATTTT. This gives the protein CASSQLAGVAGDTQYF.

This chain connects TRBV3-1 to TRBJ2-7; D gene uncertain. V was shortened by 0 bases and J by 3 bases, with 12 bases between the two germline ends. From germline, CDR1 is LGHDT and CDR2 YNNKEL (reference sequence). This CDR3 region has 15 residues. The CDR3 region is CASSQDVEKHYEQYF. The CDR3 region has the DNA TGTGCCAGCAGCCAAGATGTAGAAAAGCACTACGAGCAGTACTTC.

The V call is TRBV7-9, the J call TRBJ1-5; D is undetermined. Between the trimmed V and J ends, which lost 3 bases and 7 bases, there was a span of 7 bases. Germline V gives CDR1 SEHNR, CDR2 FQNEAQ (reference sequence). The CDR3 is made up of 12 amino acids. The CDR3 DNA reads TGTGCCAGCAGCTTTACGAACCAGCCCCAGCATTTT. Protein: CASSFTNQPQHF.

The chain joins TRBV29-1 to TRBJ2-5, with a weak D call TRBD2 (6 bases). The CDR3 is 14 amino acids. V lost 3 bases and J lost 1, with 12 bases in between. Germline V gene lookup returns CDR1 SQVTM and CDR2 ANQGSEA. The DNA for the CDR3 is TGCAGCGTTGATGGGCGGGACCCCCAAGAGACCCAGTACTTC. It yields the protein CSVDGRDPQETQYF.

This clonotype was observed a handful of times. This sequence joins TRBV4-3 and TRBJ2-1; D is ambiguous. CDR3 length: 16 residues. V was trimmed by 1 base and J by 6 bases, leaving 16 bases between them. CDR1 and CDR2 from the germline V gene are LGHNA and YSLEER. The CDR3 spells CASSQVLSRLANEQFF. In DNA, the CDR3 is TGCGCCAGCAGCCAAGTCCTGTCACGATTGGCCAATGAGCAGTTCTTC.

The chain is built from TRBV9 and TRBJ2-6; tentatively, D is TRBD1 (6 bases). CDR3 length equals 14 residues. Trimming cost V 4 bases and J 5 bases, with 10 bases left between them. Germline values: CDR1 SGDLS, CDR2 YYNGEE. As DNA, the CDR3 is TGTGCCAGCAGCACGGACAGCAGGGCCAACGTCCTGACTTTC. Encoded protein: CASSTDSRANVLTF.

The CDR3 sequence: CSARLRDGNHVGFEQYF. CDR3 in DNA: TGCAGTGCTAGATTGCGGGACGGGAATCATGTGGGTTTCGAGCAGTACTTC. V is TRBV20-1 and J is TRBJ2-7; maybe TRBD2 (6 bases). This CDR3 is built from 17 residues. Germline V lookup: CDR1 DFQATT, CDR2 SNEGSKA (reference sequence). V was trimmed by 2 bases and J by 6 bases, leaving 26 bases between them.

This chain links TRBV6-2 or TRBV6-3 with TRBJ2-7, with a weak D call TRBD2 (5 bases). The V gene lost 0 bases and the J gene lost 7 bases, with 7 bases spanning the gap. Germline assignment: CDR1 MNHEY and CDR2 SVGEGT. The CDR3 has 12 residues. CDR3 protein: CASSYSRREQYF. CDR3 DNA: TGTGCCAGCAGTTACTCACGGAGGGAGCAGTACTTC.

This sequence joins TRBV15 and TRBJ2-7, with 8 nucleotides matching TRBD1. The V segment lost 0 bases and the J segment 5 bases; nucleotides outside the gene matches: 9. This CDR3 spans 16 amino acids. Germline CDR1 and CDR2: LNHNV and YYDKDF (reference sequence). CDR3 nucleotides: TGTGCCACCAGCAGAGATCGGAAGGGACAGGCCGACGAGCAGTACTTC. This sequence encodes CATSRDRKGQADEQYF.

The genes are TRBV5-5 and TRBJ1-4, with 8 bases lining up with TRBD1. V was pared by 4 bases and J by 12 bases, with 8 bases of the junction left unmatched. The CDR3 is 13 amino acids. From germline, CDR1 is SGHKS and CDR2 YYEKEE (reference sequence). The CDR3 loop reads CASSLGQGYELFF. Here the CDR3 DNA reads TGTGCCAGCAGCCTAGGACAGGGCTACGAACTGTTTTTT.

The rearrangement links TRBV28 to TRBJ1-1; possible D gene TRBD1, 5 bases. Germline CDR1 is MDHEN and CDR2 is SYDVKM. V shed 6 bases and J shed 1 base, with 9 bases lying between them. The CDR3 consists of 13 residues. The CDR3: CASRPGRNTEAFF. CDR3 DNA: TGTGCCAGCAGGCCAGGGAGGAACACTGAAGCTTTCTTT.

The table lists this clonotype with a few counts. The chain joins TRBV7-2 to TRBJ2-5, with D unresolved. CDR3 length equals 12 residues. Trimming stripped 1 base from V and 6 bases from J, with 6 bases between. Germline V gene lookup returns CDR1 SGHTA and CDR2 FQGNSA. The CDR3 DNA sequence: TGTGCCAGCAGCTTAGTTTGGAAGACCCAGTACTTC. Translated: CASSLVWKTQYF.

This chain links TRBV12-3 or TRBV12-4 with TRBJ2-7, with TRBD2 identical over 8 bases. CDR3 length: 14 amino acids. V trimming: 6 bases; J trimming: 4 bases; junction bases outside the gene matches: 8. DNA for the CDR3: TGTGCCAGCAGCCCAGGAGCGGGAGAGTACGAGCAGTACTTC. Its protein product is CASSPGAGEYEQYF.